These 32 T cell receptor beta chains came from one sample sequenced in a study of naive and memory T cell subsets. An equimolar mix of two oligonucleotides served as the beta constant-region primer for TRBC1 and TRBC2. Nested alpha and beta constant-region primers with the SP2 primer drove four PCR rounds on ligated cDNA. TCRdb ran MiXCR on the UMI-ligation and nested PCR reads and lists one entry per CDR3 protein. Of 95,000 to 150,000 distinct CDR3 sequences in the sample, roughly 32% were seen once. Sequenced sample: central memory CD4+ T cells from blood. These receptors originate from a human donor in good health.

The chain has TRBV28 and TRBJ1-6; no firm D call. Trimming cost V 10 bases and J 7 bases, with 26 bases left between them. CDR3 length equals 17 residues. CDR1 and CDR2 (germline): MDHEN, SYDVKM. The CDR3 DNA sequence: TGTGCCATCGCGTCGCCGGCTGGGGTCCTGGGAAATTCACCCCTCCACTTT. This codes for CAIASPAGVLGNSPLHF.

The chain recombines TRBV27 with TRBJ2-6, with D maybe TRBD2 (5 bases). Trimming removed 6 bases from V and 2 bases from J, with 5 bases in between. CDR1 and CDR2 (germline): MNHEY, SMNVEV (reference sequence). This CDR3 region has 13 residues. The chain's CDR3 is CASRRAGANVLTF. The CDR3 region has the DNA TGTGCCAGCAGGAGGGCTGGGGCCAACGTCCTGACTTTC.

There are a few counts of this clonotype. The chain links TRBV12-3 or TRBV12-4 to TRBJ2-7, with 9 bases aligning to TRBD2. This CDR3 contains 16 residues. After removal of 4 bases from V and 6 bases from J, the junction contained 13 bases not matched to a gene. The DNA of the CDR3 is TGTGCCAGCAGTTCCTCCTTTGCGGGAGGGCTGGGCGAGCAGTACTTC. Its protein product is CASSSSFAGGLGEQYF.

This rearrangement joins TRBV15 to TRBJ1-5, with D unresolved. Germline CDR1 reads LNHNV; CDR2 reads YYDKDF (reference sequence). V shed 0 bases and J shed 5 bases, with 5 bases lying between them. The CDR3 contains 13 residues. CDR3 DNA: TGTGCCACCAGCAGAGAGAGTGATCAGCCCCAGCATTTT. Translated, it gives CATSRESDQPQHF.

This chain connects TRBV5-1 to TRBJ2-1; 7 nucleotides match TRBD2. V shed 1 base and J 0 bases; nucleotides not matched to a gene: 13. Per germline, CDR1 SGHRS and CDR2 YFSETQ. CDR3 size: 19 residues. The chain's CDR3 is CASSLQAAGFLSSYNEQFF. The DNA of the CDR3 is TGCGCCAGCAGCTTGCAAGCAGCGGGATTCCTCAGCTCCTACAATGAGCAGTTCTTC.

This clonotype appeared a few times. CDR3 protein: CASSLAAGGETQYF. As DNA, the CDR3 is TGTGCCAGCAGCTTGGCAGCGGGAGGGGAGACCCAGTACTTC. The J gene is TRBJ2-5, the V gene TRBV7-9, with TRBD2 matching 10 bases. The CDR3 consists of 14 residues. CDR1 is SEHNR and CDR2 is FQNEAQ in the germline V gene (reference sequence). Germline trimming cut 3 bases from V and 5 bases from J; bases unmatched to any gene: 3. Together with reference TRBV7-9 and TRBJ2-5, the CDR3 gives the full variable domain: DTGVSQNPRHKITKRGQNVTFRCDPISEHNRLYWYRQTLGQGPEFLTYFQNEAQLEKSRLLSDRFSAERPKGSFSTLEIQRTEQGDSAMYLCASSLAAGGETQYFGPGTRLLVL.

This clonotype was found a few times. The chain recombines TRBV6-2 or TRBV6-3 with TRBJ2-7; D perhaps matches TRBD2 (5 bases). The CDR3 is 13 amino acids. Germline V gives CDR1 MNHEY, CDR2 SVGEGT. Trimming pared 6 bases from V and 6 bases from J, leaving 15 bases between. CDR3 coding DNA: TGTGCCAGCAGAAGACCGAACGGGGTCGAGCAGTACTTC. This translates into CASRRPNGVEQYF.

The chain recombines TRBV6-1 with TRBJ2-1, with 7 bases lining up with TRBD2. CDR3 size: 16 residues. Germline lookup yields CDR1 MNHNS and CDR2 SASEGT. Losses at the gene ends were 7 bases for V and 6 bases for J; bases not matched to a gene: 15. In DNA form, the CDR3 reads TGTGCCAGCAAATCGGCTAGCGGAGCCACTTCCAATGAGCAGTTCTTC. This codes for CASKSASGATSNEQFF.

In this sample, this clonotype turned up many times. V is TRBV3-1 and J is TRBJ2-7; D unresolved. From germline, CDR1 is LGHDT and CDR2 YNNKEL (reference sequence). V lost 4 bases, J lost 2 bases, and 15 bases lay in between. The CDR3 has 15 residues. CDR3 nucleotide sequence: TGTGCCAGCAGCCTACGGACCTCTGGCCCCTACGAGCAGTACTTC. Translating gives CASSLRTSGPYEQYF.

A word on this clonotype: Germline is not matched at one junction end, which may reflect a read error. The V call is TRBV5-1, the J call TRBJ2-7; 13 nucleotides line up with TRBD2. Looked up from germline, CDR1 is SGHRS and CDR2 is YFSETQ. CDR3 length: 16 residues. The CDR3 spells CTSSFGLAGASGEQYF. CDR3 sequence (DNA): TGCACCAGCAGCTTCGGACTAGCGGGAGCTTCAGGCGAGCAGTACTTC.

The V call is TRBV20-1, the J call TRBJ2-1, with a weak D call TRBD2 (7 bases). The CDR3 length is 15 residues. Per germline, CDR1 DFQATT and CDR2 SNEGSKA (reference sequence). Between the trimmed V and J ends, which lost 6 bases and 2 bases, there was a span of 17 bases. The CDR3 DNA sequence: TGCAGTGCCCCGGGGGGCGGGGGTACCTACAATGAGCAGTTCTTC. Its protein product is CSAPGGGGTYNEQFF.

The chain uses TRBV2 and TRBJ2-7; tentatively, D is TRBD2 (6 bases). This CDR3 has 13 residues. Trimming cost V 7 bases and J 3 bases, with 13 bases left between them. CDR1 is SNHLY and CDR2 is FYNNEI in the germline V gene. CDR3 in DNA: TGTGCCAGCACGATGGACGGGGGCTACGAGCAGTACTTC. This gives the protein CASTMDGGYEQYF.

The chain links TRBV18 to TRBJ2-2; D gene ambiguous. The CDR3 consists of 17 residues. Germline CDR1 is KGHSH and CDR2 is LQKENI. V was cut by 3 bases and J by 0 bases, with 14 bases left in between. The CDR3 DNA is TGTGCCAGCTCACCTCAAAGGTCGGGCCCGAACACCGGGGAGCTGTTTTTT. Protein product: CASSPQRSGPNTGELFF.

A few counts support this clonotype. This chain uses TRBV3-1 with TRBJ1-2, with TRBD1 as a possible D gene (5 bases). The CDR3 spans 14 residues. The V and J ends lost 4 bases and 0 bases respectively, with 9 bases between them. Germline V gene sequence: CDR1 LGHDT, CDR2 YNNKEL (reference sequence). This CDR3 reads CASSPGHANYGYTF. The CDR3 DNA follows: TGTGCCAGCAGCCCCGGACACGCTAACTATGGCTACACCTTC.

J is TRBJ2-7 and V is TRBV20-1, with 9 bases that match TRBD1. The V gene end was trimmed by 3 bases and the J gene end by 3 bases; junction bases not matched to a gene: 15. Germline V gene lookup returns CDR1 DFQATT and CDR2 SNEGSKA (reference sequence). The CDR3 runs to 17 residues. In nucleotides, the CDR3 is TGCAGTGCTAGTTGGTATGCCCTCGGGACAGGGTTCTACGAGCAGTACTTC. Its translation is CSASWYALGTGFYEQYF.

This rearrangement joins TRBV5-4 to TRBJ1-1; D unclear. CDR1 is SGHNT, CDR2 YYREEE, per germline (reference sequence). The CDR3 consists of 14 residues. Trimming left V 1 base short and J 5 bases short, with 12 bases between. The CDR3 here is CASSLKGPETEAFF. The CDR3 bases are TGTGCCAGCAGCTTGAAAGGTCCGGAAACTGAAGCTTTCTTT.

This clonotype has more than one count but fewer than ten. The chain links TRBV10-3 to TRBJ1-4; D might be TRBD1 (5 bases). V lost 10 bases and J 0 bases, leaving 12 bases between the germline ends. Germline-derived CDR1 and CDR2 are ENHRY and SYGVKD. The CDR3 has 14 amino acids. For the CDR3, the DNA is TGTGCCACATTGGCGGGACCAACTAATGAAAAACTGTTTTTT. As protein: CATLAGPTNEKLFF.

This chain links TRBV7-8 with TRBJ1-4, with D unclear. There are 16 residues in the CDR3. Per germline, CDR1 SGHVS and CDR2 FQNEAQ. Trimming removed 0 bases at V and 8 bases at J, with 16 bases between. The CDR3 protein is CASSLASGSSGEKLFF. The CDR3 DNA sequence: TGTGCCAGCAGCTTAGCCTCCGGATCGTCTGGAGAAAAACTGTTTTTT.

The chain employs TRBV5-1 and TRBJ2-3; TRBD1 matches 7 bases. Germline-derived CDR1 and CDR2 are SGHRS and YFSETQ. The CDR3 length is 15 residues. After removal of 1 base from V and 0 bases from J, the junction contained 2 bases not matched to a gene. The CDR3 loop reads CASSLRQGSTDTQYF. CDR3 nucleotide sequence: TGCGCCAGCAGCTTGAGACAGGGAAGCACAGATACGCAGTATTTT.

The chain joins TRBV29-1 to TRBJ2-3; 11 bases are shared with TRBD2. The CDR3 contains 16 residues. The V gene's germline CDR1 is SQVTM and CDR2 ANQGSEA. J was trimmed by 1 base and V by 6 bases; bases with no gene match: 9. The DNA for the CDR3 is TGCAGCGTAATAGCGGGAGGGCGCCTCCGCACAGATACGCAGTATTTT. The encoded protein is CSVIAGGRLRTDTQYF.

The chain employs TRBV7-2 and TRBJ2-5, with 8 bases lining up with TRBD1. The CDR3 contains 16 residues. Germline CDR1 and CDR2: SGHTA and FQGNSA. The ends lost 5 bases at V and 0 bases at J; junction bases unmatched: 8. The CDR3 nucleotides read TGTGCCAGCAGCCCGTGGACAGGGACGAACCAAGAGACCCAGTACTTC. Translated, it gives CASSPWTGTNQETQYF.

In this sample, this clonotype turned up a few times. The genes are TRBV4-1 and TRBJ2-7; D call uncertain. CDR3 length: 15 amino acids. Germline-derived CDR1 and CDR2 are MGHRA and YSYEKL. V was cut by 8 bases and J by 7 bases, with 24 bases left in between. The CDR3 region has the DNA TGCGCCAGCGGCCTGGACCCGAGCACCCTGGGGGAGCAGTACTTC. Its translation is CASGLDPSTLGEQYF.

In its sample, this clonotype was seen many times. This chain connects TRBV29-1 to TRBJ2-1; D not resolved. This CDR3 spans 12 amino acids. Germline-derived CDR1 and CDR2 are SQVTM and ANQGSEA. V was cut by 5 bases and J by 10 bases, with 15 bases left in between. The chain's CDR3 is CSVPKGSWEQFF. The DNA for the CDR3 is TGCAGCGTTCCAAAGGGTAGTTGGGAGCAGTTCTTC.

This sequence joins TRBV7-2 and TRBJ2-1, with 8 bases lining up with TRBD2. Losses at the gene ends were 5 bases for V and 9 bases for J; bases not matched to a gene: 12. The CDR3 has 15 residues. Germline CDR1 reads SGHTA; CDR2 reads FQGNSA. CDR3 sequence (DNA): TGTGCCAGCAGCCTGACTTCGGGAGGGCCGGGTGAGCAGTTCTTC. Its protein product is CASSLTSGGPGEQFF. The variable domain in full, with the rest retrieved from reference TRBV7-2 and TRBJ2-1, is GAGVSQSPSNKVTEKGKDVELRCDPISGHTALYWYRQSLGQGLEFLIYFQGNSAPDKSGLPSDRFSAERTGGSVSTLTIQRTQQEDSAVYLCASSLTSGGPGEQFFGPGTRLTVL.

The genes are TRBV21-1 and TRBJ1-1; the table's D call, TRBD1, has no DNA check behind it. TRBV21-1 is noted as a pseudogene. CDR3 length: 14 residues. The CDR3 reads CASSRSTGLKKAFF. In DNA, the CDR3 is TGTGCCAGCAGCAGGTCGACAGGGCTAAAAAAAGCTTTCTTT.

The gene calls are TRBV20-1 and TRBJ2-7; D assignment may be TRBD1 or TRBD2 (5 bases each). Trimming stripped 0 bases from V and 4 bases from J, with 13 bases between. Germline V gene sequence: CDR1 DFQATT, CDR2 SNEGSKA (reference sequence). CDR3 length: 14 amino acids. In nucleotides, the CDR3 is TGCAGTGCTAGAGACCCGGGACGGACTTACGAGCAGTACTTC. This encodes CSARDPGRTYEQYF.

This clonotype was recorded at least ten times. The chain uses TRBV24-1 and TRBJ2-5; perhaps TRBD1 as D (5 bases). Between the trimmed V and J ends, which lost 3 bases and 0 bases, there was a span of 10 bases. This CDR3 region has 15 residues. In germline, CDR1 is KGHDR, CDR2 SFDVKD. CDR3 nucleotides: TGTGCCACCAGTGATCCAGACAGATACCAAGAGACCCAGTACTTC. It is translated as CATSDPDRYQETQYF.

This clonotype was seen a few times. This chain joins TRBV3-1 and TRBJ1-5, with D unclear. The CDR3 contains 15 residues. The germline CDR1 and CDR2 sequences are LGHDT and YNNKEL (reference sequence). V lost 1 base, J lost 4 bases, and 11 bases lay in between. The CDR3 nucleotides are TGTGCCAGCAGCCAAGTCTTGGCCGAAAATCAGCCCCAGCATTTT. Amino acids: CASSQVLAENQPQHF. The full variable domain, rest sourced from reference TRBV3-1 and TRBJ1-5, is DTAVSQTPKYLVTQMGNDKSIKCEQNLGHDTMYWYKQDSKKFLKIMFSYNNKELIINETVPNRFSPKSPDKAHLNLHINSLELGDSAVYFCASSQVLAENQPQHFGDGTRLSIL.

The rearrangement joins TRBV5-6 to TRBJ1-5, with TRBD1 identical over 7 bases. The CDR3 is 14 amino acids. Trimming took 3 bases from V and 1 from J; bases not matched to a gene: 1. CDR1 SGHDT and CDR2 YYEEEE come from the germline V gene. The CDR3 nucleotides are TGTGCCAGCAGCTCGGACAGGAGCAATCAGCCCCAGCATTTT. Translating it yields CASSSDRSNQPQHF.

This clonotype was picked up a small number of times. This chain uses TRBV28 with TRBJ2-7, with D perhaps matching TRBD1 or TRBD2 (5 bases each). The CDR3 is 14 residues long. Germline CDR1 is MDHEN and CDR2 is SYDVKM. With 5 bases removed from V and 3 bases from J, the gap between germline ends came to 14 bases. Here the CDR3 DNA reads TGTGCCAGCAGTCCCGTGGGGACGAACTACGAGCAGTACTTC. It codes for CASSPVGTNYEQYF.

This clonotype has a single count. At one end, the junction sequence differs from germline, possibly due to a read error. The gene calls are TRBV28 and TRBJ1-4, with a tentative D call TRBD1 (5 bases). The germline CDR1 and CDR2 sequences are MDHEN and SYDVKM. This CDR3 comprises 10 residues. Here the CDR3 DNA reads TGTGCCAGCAGTGGTCCGGGACGGGTTTTT. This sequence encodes CASSGPGRVF.

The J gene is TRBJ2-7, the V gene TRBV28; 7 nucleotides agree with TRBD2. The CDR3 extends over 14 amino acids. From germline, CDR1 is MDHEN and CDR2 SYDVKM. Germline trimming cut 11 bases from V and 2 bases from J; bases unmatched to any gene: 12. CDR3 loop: CASSGGGSAYEQYF. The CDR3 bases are TGTGCCTCTTCGGGGGGAGGGTCAGCCTACGAGCAGTACTTC.